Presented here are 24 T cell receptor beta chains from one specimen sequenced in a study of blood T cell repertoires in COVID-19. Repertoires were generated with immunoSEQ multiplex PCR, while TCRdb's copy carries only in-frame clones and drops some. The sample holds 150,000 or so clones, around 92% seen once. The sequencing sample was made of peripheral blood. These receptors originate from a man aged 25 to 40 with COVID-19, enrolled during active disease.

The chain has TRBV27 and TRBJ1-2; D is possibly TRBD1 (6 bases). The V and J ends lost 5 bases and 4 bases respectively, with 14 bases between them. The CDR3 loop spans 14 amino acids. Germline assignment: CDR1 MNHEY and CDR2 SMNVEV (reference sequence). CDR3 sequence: CASSPLTGPYGYTF. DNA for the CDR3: TGTGCCAGCAGTCCACTGACAGGCCCCTATGGCTACACCTTC.

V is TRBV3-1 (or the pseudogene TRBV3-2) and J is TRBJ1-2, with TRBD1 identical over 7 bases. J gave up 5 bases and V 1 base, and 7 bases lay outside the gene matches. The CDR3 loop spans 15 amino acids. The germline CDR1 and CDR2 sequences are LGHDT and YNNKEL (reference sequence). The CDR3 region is CASSQVRTGSYGYTF. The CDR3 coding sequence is TGTGCCAGCAGCCAAGTCCGGACAGGTTCTTATGGCTACACCTTC.

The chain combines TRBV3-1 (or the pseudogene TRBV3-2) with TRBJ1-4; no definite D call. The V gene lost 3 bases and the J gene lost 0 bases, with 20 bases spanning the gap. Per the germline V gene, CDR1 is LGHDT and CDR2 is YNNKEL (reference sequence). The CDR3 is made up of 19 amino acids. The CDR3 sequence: CASSQSFRGQIATNEKLFF. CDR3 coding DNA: TGTGCCAGCAGCCAGTCTTTCCGGGGTCAAATTGCAACTAATGAAAAACTGTTTTTT.

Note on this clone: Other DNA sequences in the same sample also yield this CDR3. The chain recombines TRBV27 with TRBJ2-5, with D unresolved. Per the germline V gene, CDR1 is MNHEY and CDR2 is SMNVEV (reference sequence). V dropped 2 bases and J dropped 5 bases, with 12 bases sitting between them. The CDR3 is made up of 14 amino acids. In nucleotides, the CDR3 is TGTGCCAGCAGTTTAGGCAGTCCGCAGGAGACCCAGTACTTC. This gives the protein CASSLGSPQETQYF.

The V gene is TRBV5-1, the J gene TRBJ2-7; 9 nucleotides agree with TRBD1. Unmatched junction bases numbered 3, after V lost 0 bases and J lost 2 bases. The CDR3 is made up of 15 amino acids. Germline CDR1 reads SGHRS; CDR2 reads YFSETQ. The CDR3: CASSLGGTGPYEQYF. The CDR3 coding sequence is TGCGCCAGCAGCTTGGGAGGGACAGGGCCCTACGAGCAGTACTTC.

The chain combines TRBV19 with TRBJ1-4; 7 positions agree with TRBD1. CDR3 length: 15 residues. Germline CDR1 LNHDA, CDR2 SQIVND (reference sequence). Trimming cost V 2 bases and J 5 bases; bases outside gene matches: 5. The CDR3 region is CASSILGTENEKLFF. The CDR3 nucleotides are TGTGCCAGTAGTATACTCGGGACAGAGAATGAAAAACTGTTTTTT.

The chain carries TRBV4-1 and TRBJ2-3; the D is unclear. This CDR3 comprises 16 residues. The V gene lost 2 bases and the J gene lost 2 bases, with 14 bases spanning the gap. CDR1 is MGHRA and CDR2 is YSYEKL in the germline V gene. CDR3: CASSQNRNSYTDTQYF. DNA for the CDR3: TGCGCCAGCAGCCAAAACAGAAACAGTTACACAGATACGCAGTATTTT.

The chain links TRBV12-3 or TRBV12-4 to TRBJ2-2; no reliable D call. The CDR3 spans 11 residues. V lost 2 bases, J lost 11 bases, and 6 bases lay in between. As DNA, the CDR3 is TGTGCCAGCAGTTTAACGCGAGAGCTGTTTTTT. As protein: CASSLTRELFF.

The CDR3 DNA is TGTGCCAGCAGTTTGAAGGCTTGGGGCCCTGGCTACGAGCAGTACTTC. This translates into CASSLKAWGPGYEQYF. The chain couples TRBV28 to TRBJ2-7, with a tentative D call TRBD1 (5 bases). CDR3 length: 16 amino acids. Trimming left V 3 bases short and J 3 bases short, with 18 bases between. CDR1 is MDHEN and CDR2 is SYDVKM in the germline V gene.

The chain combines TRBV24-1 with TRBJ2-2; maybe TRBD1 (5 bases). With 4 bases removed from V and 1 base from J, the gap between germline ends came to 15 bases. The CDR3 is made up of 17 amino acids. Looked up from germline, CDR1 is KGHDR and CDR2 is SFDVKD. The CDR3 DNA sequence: TGTGCCACCAGTGACCTAGAACGCAGGGTGAACACCGGGGAGCTGTTTTTT. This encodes CATSDLERRVNTGELFF.

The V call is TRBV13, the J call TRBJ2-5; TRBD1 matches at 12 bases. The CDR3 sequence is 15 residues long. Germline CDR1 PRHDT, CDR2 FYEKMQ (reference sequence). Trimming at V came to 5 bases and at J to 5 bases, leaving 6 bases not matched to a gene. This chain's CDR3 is CASSLGDRGRETQYF. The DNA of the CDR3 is TGTGCCAGCAGCCTCGGGGACAGGGGGCGGGAGACCCAGTACTTC. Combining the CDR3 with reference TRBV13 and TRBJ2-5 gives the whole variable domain AAGVIQSPRHLIKEKRETATLKCYPIPRHDTVYWYQQGPGQDPQFLISFYEKMQSDKGSIPDRFSAQQFSDYHSELNMSSLELGDSALYFCASSLGDRGRETQYFGPGTRLLVL.

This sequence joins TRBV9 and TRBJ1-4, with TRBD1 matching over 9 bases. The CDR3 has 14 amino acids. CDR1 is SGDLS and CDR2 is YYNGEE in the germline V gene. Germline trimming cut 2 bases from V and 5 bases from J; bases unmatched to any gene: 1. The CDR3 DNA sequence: TGTGCCAGCAGCGTCGGGACAGGGAATGAAAAACTGTTTTTT. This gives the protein CASSVGTGNEKLFF.

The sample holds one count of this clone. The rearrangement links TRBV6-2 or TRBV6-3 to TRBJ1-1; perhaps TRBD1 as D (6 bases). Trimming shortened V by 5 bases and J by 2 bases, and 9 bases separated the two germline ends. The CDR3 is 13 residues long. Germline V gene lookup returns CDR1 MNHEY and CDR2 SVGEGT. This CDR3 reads CASSGQQNTEAFF. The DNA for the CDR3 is TGTGCCAGCAGTGGACAGCAAAACACTGAAGCTTTCTTT.

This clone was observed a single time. The CDR3 reads CASSSLEGLAGYEQYF. CDR3 nucleotide sequence: TGTGCCAGCAGCTCTCTTGAGGGACTAGCGGGTTACGAGCAGTACTTC. J is TRBJ2-7 and V is TRBV7-2; 12 nucleotides agree with TRBD2. Trimming took 4 bases from V and 4 from J; bases not matched to a gene: 8. CDR3 size: 16 residues. Germline CDR1 is SGHTA and CDR2 is FQGNSA.

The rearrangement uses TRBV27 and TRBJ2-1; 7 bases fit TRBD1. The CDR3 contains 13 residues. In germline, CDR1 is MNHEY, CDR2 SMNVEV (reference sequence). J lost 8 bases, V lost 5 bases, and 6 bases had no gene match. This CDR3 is CASSLQTGHEQFF. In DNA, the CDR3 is TGTGCCAGCAGTCTCCAGACAGGGCATGAGCAGTTCTTC.

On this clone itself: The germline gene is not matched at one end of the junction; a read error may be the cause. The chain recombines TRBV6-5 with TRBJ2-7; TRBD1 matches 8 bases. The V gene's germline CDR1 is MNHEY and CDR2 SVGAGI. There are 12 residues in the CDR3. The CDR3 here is CASRRPGGASSF. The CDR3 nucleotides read TGTGCCAGCCGACGACCAGGGGGCGCATCCAGCTTC.

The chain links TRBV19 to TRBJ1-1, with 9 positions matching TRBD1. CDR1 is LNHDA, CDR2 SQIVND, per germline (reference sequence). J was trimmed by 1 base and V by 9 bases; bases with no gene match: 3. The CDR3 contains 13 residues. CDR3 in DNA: TGTGCCAGCGGGACAGGGCCGAACACTGAAGCTTTCTTT. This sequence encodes CASGTGPNTEAFF.

This chain's CDR3 is CASTPRGSGHGANEKLFF. The CDR3 DNA reads TGTGCCAGCACCCCCAGGGGGTCAGGGCACGGAGCTAATGAAAAACTGTTTTTT. This chain uses TRBV27 with TRBJ1-4; 7 bases are a match to TRBD1. The germline V gene has CDR1 MNHEY and CDR2 SMNVEV (reference sequence). The length of the CDR3 is 18 residues. V dropped 7 bases and J dropped 3; count of bases not matched to a gene: 17.

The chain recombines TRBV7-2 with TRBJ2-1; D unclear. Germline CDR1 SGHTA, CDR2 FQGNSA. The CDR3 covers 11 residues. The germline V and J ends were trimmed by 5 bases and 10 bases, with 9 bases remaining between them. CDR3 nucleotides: TGTGCCAGCAGCGCGCGCTGGGAGCAGTTCTTC. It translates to CASSARWEQFF. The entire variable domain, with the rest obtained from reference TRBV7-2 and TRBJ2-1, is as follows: GAGVSQSPSNKVTEKGKDVELRCDPISGHTALYWYRQSLGQGLEFLIYFQGNSAPDKSGLPSDRFSAERTGGSVSTLTIQRTQQEDSAVYLCASSARWEQFFGPGTRLTVL.

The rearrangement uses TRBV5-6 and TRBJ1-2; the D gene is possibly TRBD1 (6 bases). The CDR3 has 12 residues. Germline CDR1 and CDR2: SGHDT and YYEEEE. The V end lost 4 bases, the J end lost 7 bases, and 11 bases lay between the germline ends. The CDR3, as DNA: TGTGCCAGCAGCCCACAGGGTCCTGGCTACACCTTC. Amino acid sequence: CASSPQGPGYTF.

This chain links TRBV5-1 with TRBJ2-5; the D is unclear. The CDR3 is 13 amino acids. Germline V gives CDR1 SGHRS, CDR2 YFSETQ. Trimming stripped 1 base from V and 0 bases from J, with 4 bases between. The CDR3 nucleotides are TGCGCCAGCAGCTTGAACTACCAAGAGACCCAGTACTTC. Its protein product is CASSLNYQETQYF.

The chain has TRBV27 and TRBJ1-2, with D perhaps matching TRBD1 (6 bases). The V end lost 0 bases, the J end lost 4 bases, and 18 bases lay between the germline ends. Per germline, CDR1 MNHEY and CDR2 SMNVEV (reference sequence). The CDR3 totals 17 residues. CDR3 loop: CASSLSGDTVWGYGYTF. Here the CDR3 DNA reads TGTGCCAGCAGTTTATCGGGGGACACCGTTTGGGGCTATGGCTACACCTTC.

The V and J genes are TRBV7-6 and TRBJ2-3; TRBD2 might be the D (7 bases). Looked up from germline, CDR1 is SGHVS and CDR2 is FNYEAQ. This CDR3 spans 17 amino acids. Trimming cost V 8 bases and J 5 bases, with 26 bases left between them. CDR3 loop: CASGEFWGGRAGDTQYF. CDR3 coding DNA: TGTGCCAGCGGGGAATTTTGGGGGGGCCGAGCAGGAGATACGCAGTATTTT.

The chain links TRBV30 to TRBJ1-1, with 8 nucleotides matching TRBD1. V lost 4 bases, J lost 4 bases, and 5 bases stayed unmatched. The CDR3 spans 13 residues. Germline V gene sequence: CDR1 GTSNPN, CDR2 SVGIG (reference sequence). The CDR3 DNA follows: TGTGCCTGGACGTCAGGGGGCGGCACTGAAGCTTTCTTT. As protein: CAWTSGGGTEAFF.